This entry describes one T cell receptor beta chain. No antigen is known for it. Base qualities are not at hand, and no much larger clone is one base apart. Libraries were prepared through the immunoSEQ multiplex PCR assay. For the multiplex PCR, a mixture combining 60 forward primers for TCR Vbeta segments and 13 reverse primers for TCR Jbeta segments was used. A multiplex PCR assay on genomic DNA amplified the CDR3 region of rearranged TCR beta genes. The amplified TCR beta libraries were sequenced on the Illumina HiSeq System as 87-base-pair reads. Per the authors' processing: A later analysis tallied 75 million to 95 million unique TCR beta chains across the approximately 670 repertoires, and about 12 million of those chains were shared by two or more donors. A nearest-neighbor algorithm error-corrected the raw reads and collapsed the reads into unique sequences, merging closely related sequences to remove PCR and sequencing errors. CDR3 sequences were aligned to IMGT reference sequences to assign V, D and J gene segments. For a sequence to be retained, a match of at least six nucleotides was required to both a V gene segment and a J gene segment. A rearrangement was called productive if the CDR3 had no stop codons and remained in frame with V and J, and every other rearrangement was called non-productive. CDR3 was defined by IMGT convention, running from the second conserved V-encoded cysteine to the conserved J-encoded phenylalanine. The earlier analysis of 450 to 750 of the donors excluded any sequence lacking an unambiguous match to a single V gene segment. An earlier analysis of 587 of the donors classified V segments as functional when productive rearrangements were above 56.7% and as segregating when the standard deviation between donors was above 5%. To diagnose cytomegalovirus status from the catalog of TCR beta chain sequences, a statistical classification framework was built. In a later analysis, TCR nucleotide sequences were compared against IMGT/GENE-DB human TR gene sequences so that V and J genes could be assigned. A later analysis assigned CDR3 sequences and most-parsimonious VDJ recombination scenarios with the TCRdist pipeline. In a later analysis, every TCR beta chain was defined by the combination of its CDR3 amino acid sequence and its V-gene family, and reads without a unique V-gene family were dropped. To address suspected cross-contamination and a sequencing artifact, a later analysis removed roughly 580 highly shared, low-generation-probability nucleotide sequences. In a later analysis, a clonal expansion index was calculated for each public chain from normalized within-repertoire ranks of inferred template counts. Generation probabilities in a later analysis came from a VDJ recombination model fitted to out-of-frame rearrangements, and those results were checked against IGoR. In a later analysis, TCR-TCR, TCR-HLA and TCR-CMV co-occurrence was scored with hypergeometric tests, and a repertoire-size bias correction was applied to TCR pairs. False discovery rates were estimated in a later analysis by permuting HLA or CMV assignments 20 times. In a later analysis, co-occurring TCRs were grouped using DBSCAN, and TCRdist sequence similarity was added for clustering within HLA-allele-positive subsets. Co-occurrence clustering excluded repertoires with fewer than 30,000 or more than 120,000 public chains, plus five with anomalous nucleotide sharing. In its TCRdb copy, this immuneACCESS table keeps in-frame sequences only and misses some clones. Where compared with another copy, unresolved V genes explain less than half of these, and the others have no known cause. V, J and clone size derive from that table, while D and trimming were established from the DNA sequence. A total of under 150,000 clones appear in this sample, roughly 80% of them only once. Clones ranked in the top ten supply approximately 5.1% of the sample.

Spanning cysteine to phenylalanine, the CDR3 consists of 14 amino acids. Only the CDR3 DNA stays, 42 bases, in frame from base 1. The junction shows trimming of 1 base on V and 6 bases on J, plus 12 bases between the germline ends. The germline V gene (reference sequence) gives CDR1 as SGHAT and CDR2 as FQDESV. This sample is part of a study of cytomegalovirus exposure and HLA in healthy donors (dated by TCRdb to the late 2010s). For context, the study as a whole: An earlier analysis of fewer than 750 of the donors reported roughly 300 Gb of sequence data and 117 million unique TCR beta sequences obtained from 180 million or so T cells. A handful of DR-DQ haplotypes were handled as single units for association and clustering because linkage in the cohort was strong. Donor age, sex, ethnicity and CMV serostatus were compiled together with the repertoire data. Class I and class II HLA loci were covered by the typing at four-digit resolution. Typing coverage varied by locus: about 620-630 donors for A, B, C, DRB1 and DQB1; roughly 520 for DQA1; over 600 for DPA1; 450 to 480 for DPB1. The genetic ancestry cluster associated with self-reported Caucasian donors included about 84% of the 300 to 450 genotyped donors. In the later analysis, no new phenotypic data were used to find candidate immune exposures; instead, reliance was placed on TCR beta sequences and their occurrence across donors. To study patterns of TCR occurrence, a later analysis re-analyzed previously published TCR beta repertoires from 650 to 750 donors and added high-resolution HLA genotyping. Along with the roughly 700-subject first cohort, a separate validation cohort of over a hundred different subjects was used. Every repertoire in the discovery cohort had been generated on one and the same sequencing platform. A later genetic analysis used genome-wide SNP genotypes for about 60% of the roughly 700 donors, treating that subset as a discovery cohort. Around 320 gigabases of sequencing data and approximately 85 million unique TCR sequences were included in an early release covering roughly 600 HLA-typed donors. On average, about 240,000 unique TCR beta nucleotide sequences were sequenced per donor among fewer than 500 genotyped donors of the cohort, with roughly 19% of those sequences being non-productive. To predict cytomegalovirus infection status, the study combined high-throughput TCR immunosequencing, statistical association of individual TCRs with disease status, and machine learning. In an earlier analysis of a few hundred of the donors, high-throughput TCR beta sequencing was used to judge whether each TCR beta V gene segment behaved as functional or pseudogenic. Using immunosequencing, the study profiled T cell repertoires from 500 to 800 subjects and related those repertoires to cytomegalovirus serostatus. The study was designed to test whether signatures of past pathogen exposure could be identified by cataloging public T cell receptors.

Results and caveats for the whole study, not just this receptor: A further reported finding was that TCR beta sequences accurately predicted the HLA-A and HLA-B alleles for most subjects in the first cohort. Roughly uniform sequencing depth across donors was assumed in presence/absence analyses, although this assumption may not hold. In vitro tests confirmed that a few of the cytomegalovirus-associated TCR beta chains recognize cytomegalovirus antigens. Correlated functional status among segregating V segments might be attributable to linkage disequilibrium, but an unknown experimental factor could not be ruled out. The classifier was reported to diagnose cytomegalovirus status with high specificity and sensitivity in both the original and validation cohorts. According to a later genetic analysis, donors in an Asian-associated ancestry cluster had fewer N-insertions in productive TCRs than the approximately 630-donor mean. When HLA alleles, especially DR and DQ, strongly co-occurred, TCR associations were difficult to assign to individual alleles. At a false discovery rate of 0.05, a later analysis linked about 16,000 TCR beta sequences to specific HLA alleles. In an earlier analysis of under 600 of the donors, most TCR beta V segments were observed in productive rearrangements about 90% or about 30% of the time, broadly matching IMGT annotations. A later analysis found that HLA-associated TCR beta chains were more clonally expanded and had lower generation probabilities than equally common non-associated chains. Most CMV-associated TCR beta chains appeared to be HLA-restricted in a later analysis, and the HLA associations seemed to be driven largely by CMV exposure. HLA typing was unavailable for some donors at each locus, so association tests used only the typed subset. V-gene and J-gene trimming of TCR beta chains was associated with a missense DCLRE1C variant in a later genetic analysis, and the association was replicated in an independent cohort. The cohort was sequenced for TCR beta chains only, and without alpha or paired-chain data the features that could be detected were limited. A later analysis reported that several top co-occurrence clusters appeared linked to parvovirus B19, influenza, CMV and Epstein-Barr virus. A cluster of highly shared sequence variants was judged likely to represent a technical artifact of the sequencing pipeline. A total of 150 to 200 TCR beta chains were listed by the study as associated with cytomegalovirus. Some IMGT-functional V segments, including TRBV6-2 and TRBV6-3, could not be distinguished by the 87-base-pair reads and were therefore excluded. It was suggested by the authors that the approach could potentially be generalized to other disease states and immunological phenotypes. For the cohort, immune exposure information was limited to CMV serostatus. Most TCR sequences were observed very rarely across donors, whereas some public TCRs were present in many individuals. Because counts were too low, fewer than 20 rarely observed V segments, including chromosome 9 orphons, were excluded from the earlier analysis of 500 to 700 of the donors. In a later analysis, TCR association rates were found to vary across HLA loci, with the most associated TCRs seen for DRB1 alleles and the fewest for HLA-C alleles.

The cohort comprised more than 550 healthy bone marrow donors. Cohort members were all nominally healthy when sampled, although unrecorded immune exposures were likely present. The donor was CMV seronegative and was included in the group of over 300 seronegative cohort members. A peripheral blood sample was provided by each donor, and peripheral blood mononuclear cells were used for TCR beta sequencing. Genomic DNA extraction from the blood cell samples was performed with the Qiagen DNeasy Blood Extraction Kit. The chain joins TRBV11-1 to TRBJ1-1; tentative D gene TRBD1, with 5 bases matching. This clonotype originated in a male donor in good health and CMV-seronegative. Sequencing used PBMCs. In nucleotides, the sequence is TGTGCCAGCAGCTTAGGTAGCAGGGCCGCTGAAGCTTTCTTT. This translates into CASSLGSRAAEAFF.